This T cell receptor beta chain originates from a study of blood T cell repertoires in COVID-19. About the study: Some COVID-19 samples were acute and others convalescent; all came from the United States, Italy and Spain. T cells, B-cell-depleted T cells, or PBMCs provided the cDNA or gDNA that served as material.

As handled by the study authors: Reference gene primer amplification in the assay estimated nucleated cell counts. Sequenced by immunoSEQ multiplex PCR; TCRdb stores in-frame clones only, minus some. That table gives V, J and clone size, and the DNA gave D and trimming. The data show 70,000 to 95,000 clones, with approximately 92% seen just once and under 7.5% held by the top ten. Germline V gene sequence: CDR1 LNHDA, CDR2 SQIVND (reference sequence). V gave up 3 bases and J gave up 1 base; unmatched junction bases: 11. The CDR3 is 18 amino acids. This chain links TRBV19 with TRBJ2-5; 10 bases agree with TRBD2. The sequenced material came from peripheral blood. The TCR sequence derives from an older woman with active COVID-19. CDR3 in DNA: TGTGCCAGTAGTATCACTGCTGCAACTAGCGGGGCCCAAGAGACCCAGTACTTC. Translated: CASSITAATSGAQETQYF.